What follows describes a single T cell receptor beta chain. Its antigen is not known. This entry is derived from a study of human T cells and chemical hapten exposure. In the study overall: Skin on the upper inner arm, roughly 2 cm by roughly 2 cm in size, was sensitized with 2% DPC. Throughout the roughly 22-week study, diphenylcyclopropenone was applied weekly to the patients' scalps.

The time point is: pre-sensitization, week 0. As to treatment: therapeutic diphenylcyclopropenone sensitization with weekly scalp DPC. TCRdb re-analysed the RACE reads in MiXCR, keeping a single row per CDR3 protein. The sample contains 350,000 to 450,000 distinct CDR3 sequences, more than 4.5% of which appear only once. Overall study findings and caveats: Those TCRs sitting above 1 in 1000 frequency stayed the same with DPC sensitization.

The source was whole blood, collected in connection with sensitization to the hapten diphenylcyclopropenone (DPC). This receptor was identified in a woman between 50 and 59 years old with alopecia areata. Some clones in this sample may be carry-over from other donors' samples.

The CDR3 DNA reads as TGTGCCATCAGTGATAACGGGATTGGGGGCACAGATACGCAGTATTTT. Translated, it gives CAISDNGIGGTDTQYF. This chain joins TRBV10-3 and TRBJ2-3; D might be TRBD2 (5 bases). Germline V gene data show CDR1 as ENHRY and CDR2 as SYGVKD. Trimming took 3 bases from V and 1 from J, leaving 14 bases between them. The CDR3 covers 16 residues.